The 21 T cell receptor beta chains reported below all come from one sample, sequenced in a study of shared clonotypes between healthy human individuals. The table came from immunoSEQ multiplex PCR; TCRdb's copy has only in-frame clones and leaves some out. The table shows fewer than 1.8 million clones, with approximately 98.5% occurring only once. The sample was naive CD4+ T cells sorted from blood. Specified subset: CD45RA+ positively selected. These receptor sequences come from a man aged 30 to 39 in good health.

The V call is TRBV5-1, the J call TRBJ2-7, with 9 bases aligning to TRBD2. The CDR3 is 16 residues long. CDR1 and CDR2 (germline): SGHRS, YFSETQ. The junction had 10 bases not matched to a gene; V was cut back by 0 bases and J by 6 bases. CDR3 protein: CASSLGVAGATLEQYF. In DNA form, the CDR3 reads TGCGCCAGCAGCTTGGGCGTAGCGGGAGCCACTCTCGAGCAGTACTTC. The complete variable domain, with remaining parts taken from reference TRBV5-1 and TRBJ2-7, reads KAGVTQTPRYLIKTRGQQVTLSCSPISGHRSVSWYQQTPGQGLQFLFEYFSETQRNKGNFPGRFSGRQFSNSRSEMNVSTLELGDSALYLCASSLGVAGATLEQYFGPGTRLTVT.

The chain combines TRBV27 with TRBJ2-2; 12 bases fit TRBD2. The CDR3 runs to 15 residues. V gave up 4 bases and J gave up 6 bases; unmatched junction bases: 3. CDR1 is MNHEY and CDR2 is SMNVEV in the germline V gene (reference sequence). For the CDR3, the DNA is TGTGCCAGCAGTTCTAGCGGGAGGGCCCCCGGGGAGCTGTTTTTT. Translation: CASSSSGRAPGELFF.

The genes are TRBV2 and TRBJ2-3, with D perhaps being TRBD1 or TRBD2 (5 bases each). Trimming took 10 bases from V and 4 from J, leaving 15 bases between them. In germline, CDR1 is SNHLY, CDR2 FYNNEI. The CDR3 is 13 amino acids. The CDR3, as DNA: TGTGCCACCCCGAGGGACGGCGCAGATACGCAGTATTTT. Residues: CATPRDGADTQYF.

The chain carries TRBV5-8 and TRBJ1-1, with D possibly matching TRBD1 (6 bases). The CDR3 is made up of 16 amino acids. CDR1 and CDR2 (germline): SGHTS, YDEGEE. V was shortened by 4 bases and J by 4 bases, with 20 bases between the two germline ends. The CDR3 DNA sequence: TGTGCCAGCAGCCGGCCGGGTGAGGGGGAGGTCACTGAAGCTTTCTTT. As protein: CASSRPGEGEVTEAFF.

The chain carries TRBV27 and TRBJ2-2; 7 positions agree with TRBD2. There are 17 residues in the CDR3. CDR1 and CDR2 (germline): MNHEY, SMNVEV (reference sequence). Losses at the gene ends were 3 bases for V and 5 bases for J; bases not matched to a gene: 12. The CDR3 region is CASSFGGSAGWTGELFF. CDR3 sequence (DNA): TGTGCCAGCAGTTTCGGGGGGTCGGCAGGGTGGACCGGGGAGCTGTTTTTT.

V gene TRBV7-8 combines with J gene TRBJ2-4, with D perhaps TRBD2 (6 bases). The CDR3 spans 13 residues. Germline-derived CDR1 and CDR2 are SGHVS and FQNEAQ. Trimming pared 2 bases from V and 8 bases from J, leaving 10 bases between. CDR3 protein: CASSLTWGDIQYF. The CDR3 DNA reads TGTGCCAGCAGCTTAACCTGGGGGGACATTCAGTACTTC.

The chain is built from TRBV2 and TRBJ2-7; D may be TRBD1 (5 bases). CDR3 length: 13 residues. Trimming took off 7 bases at V and 2 bases at J, with 12 bases between the two ends. Germline CDR1 and CDR2: SNHLY and FYNNEI. The CDR3 nucleotides are TGTGCCAGCAATCTCGACAGAACCTACGAGCAGTACTTC. Protein: CASNLDRTYEQYF.

J is TRBJ2-7 and V is TRBV30; D perhaps matches TRBD2 (6 bases). The CDR3 has 13 amino acids. The V end was cut by 7 bases, the J end by 2 bases, with 15 bases between. From germline, CDR1 is GTSNPN and CDR2 SVGIG (reference sequence). This CDR3 is CASGGDLTYEQYF. CDR3 coding DNA: TGTGCCTCTGGAGGGGACCTCACCTACGAGCAGTACTTC.

Here the CDR3 DNA reads TGCAGCGTTGAAACTGGCCGCTCCTACGAGCAGTACTTC. It is translated as CSVETGRSYEQYF. The chain links TRBV29-1 to TRBJ2-7; D not certain. Deletions cut 2 bases from V and 0 bases from J, with 8 bases between. The length of the CDR3 is 13 residues. Germline V gives CDR1 SQVTM, CDR2 ANQGSEA.

The V gene is TRBV9, the J gene TRBJ2-1, with TRBD2 identical over 11 bases. The length of the CDR3 is 15 residues. CDR1 and CDR2 from the germline V gene are SGDLS and YYNGEE. J lost 2 bases, V lost 5 bases, and 3 bases had no gene match. This CDR3 reads CASSTLAGAYNEQFF. In DNA, the CDR3 is TGTGCCAGCAGTACACTAGCGGGAGCCTACAATGAGCAGTTCTTC.

The chain combines TRBV5-1 with TRBJ1-3, with D perhaps matching TRBD1 (5 bases). V was trimmed by 3 bases and J by 4 bases, leaving 14 bases between them. CDR3 length: 15 amino acids. CDR1 and CDR2 (germline): SGHRS, YFSETQ. CDR3 sequence: CASSSTGLEGNTIYF. The CDR3 coding sequence is TGCGCCAGCAGCTCTACAGGATTGGAAGGAAACACCATATATTTT.

As regards this clone: The sample carries other DNA sequences with the same CDR3. The chain is built from TRBV28 and TRBJ1-1; weak D call: TRBD1 (5 bases). The CDR3 consists of 15 residues. The V gene lost 5 bases and the J gene lost 2 bases, with 15 bases spanning the gap. The germline V gene encodes CDR1 MDHEN and CDR2 SYDVKM. This CDR3 is CASSPSGPINTEAFF. The DNA of the CDR3 is TGTGCCAGCAGTCCGTCGGGACCCATTAACACTGAAGCTTTCTTT.

With regard to this clone: The junction shows a germline mismatch at one end, possibly a read error. The chain combines TRBV6-1 with TRBJ1-1, with TRBD1 as a possible D gene (6 bases). The CDR3 is made up of 13 amino acids. Germline V CDR1 and CDR2: MNHNS, SASEGT. The CDR3 is CASTETGRTEAFF. CDR3 DNA: TGTGCCAGCACTGAAACAGGGCGCACTGAAGCTTTCTTT.

The genes are TRBV2 and TRBJ2-1; D remains unclear. CDR1 is SNHLY, CDR2 FYNNEI, per germline. The CDR3 length is 12 residues. V shed 6 bases and J shed 4 bases, with 7 bases lying between them. The CDR3, as DNA: TGTGCCAGCAGCGGATATTACAATGAGCAGTTCTTC. Residues: CASSGYYNEQFF.

V usage is TRBV11-2 and J usage is TRBJ2-5; 11 nucleotides match TRBD2. Trimming removed 3 bases from V and 1 base from J; junction bases left unmatched: 10. CDR1 is SGHAT, CDR2 FQNNGV, per germline. CDR3 length: 18 amino acids. As DNA, the CDR3 is TGTGCCAGCAGCTTGGCTAGCGGGAGGATTTCCATCCAAGAGACCCAGTACTTC. The encoded protein is CASSLASGRISIQETQYF.

This sequence joins TRBV7-8 and TRBJ2-3; no reliable D call. Trimming pared 5 bases from V and 2 bases from J, leaving 14 bases between. This CDR3 spans 15 amino acids. CDR1 and CDR2 from the germline V gene are SGHVS and FQNEAQ. The CDR3 loop is CASSPEVAPTDTQYF. The CDR3 DNA reads TGTGCCAGCAGCCCCGAGGTCGCGCCCACAGATACGCAGTATTTT.

The chain combines TRBV11-2 with TRBJ2-7; 9 bases agree with TRBD1. The ends lost 1 base at V and 3 bases at J; junction bases unmatched: 7. In germline, CDR1 is SGHAT, CDR2 FQNNGV. The CDR3 covers 16 residues. The CDR3 DNA reads TGTGCCAGCAGCTTAGTTGTGGGACAGGGATTCTACGAGCAGTACTTC. Amino acids: CASSLVVGQGFYEQYF.

The V and J genes are TRBV4-3 and TRBJ1-1; 7 bases agree with TRBD1. Trimming at V came to 4 bases and at J to 6 bases, leaving 8 bases not matched to a gene. Germline CDR1 reads LGHNA; CDR2 reads YSLEER. This CDR3 comprises 14 residues. The CDR3 reads CASSLVGGQAEAFF. Here the CDR3 DNA reads TGCGCCAGCAGCCTTGTAGGAGGACAGGCTGAAGCTTTCTTT.

The chain has TRBV5-1 and TRBJ1-2, with D hard to call. V was cut by 0 bases and J by 6 bases, with 15 bases left in between. Per the germline V gene, CDR1 is SGHRS and CDR2 is YFSETQ. The CDR3 extends over 15 amino acids. CDR3 loop: CASSLEVSAFDGYTF. The CDR3 DNA reads TGCGCCAGCAGCTTGGAGGTCAGCGCTTTCGATGGCTACACCTTC.

The DNA of the CDR3 is TGCGCCAGCAGCCAAGATACAACCAGGGTCTACAATGAGCAGTTCTTC. Its protein is CASSQDTTRVYNEQFF. The gene calls are TRBV4-3 and TRBJ2-1, with D tentatively TRBD1 (5 bases). The CDR3 extends over 16 amino acids. Germline CDR1 and CDR2: LGHNA and YSLEER. Trimming cost V 0 bases and J 3 bases, with 12 bases left between them.

Comments on this clone: The same CDR3 arises from other DNA sequences in this sample as well. As DNA, the CDR3 is TGTGCCAGCAGCACACTCTACGAGCAGTACTTC. Encoded protein: CASSTLYEQYF. The genes are TRBV7-9 and TRBJ2-7; D not resolved. The CDR3 sequence is 11 residues long. The germline V gene encodes CDR1 SEHNR and CDR2 FQNEAQ (reference sequence). V was clipped by 5 bases and J by 3 bases, with 5 bases between them.